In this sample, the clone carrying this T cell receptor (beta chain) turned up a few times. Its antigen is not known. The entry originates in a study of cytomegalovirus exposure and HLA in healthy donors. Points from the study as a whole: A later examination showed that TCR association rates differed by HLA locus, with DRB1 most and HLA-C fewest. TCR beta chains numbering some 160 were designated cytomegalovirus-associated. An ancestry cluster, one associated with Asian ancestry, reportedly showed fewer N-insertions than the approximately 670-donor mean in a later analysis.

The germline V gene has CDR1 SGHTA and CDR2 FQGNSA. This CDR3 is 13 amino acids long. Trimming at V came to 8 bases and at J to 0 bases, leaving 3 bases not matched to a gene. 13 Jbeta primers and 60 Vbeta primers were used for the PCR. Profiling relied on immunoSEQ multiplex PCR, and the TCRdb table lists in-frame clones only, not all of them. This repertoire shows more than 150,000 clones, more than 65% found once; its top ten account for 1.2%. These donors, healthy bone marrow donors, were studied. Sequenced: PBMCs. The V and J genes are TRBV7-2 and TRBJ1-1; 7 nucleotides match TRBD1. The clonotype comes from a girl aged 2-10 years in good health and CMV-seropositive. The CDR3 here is CASGGTVNTEAFF. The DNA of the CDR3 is TGTGCCAGCGGCGGGACAGTGAACACTGAAGCTTTCTTT.